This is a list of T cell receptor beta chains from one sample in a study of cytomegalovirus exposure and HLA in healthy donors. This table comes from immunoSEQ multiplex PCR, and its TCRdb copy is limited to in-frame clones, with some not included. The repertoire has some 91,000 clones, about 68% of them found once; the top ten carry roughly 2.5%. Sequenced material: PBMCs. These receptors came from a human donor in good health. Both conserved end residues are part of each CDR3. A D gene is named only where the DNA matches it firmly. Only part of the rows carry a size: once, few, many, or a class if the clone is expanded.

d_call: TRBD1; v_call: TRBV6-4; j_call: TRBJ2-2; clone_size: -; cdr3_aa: CASSDWTGGVAGELFF; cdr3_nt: TGTGCCAGCAGTGACTGGACAGGGGGTGTTGCCGGGGAGCTGTTTTTT
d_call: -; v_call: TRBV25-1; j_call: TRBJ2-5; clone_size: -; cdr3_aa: CASSQPDSILETQYF; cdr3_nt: TGTGCCAGCAGCCAACCGGACTCCATCCTGGAGACCCAGTACTTC
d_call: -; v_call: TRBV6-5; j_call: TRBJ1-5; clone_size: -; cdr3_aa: CASSYSPIGANQPQHF; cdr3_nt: TGTGCCAGCAGTTACTCCCCCATTGGGGCCAATCAGCCCCAGCATTTT
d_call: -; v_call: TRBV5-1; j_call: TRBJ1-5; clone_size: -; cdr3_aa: CASSLAGPRGRNQPQHF; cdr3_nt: TGCGCCAGCAGCTTGGCTGGTCCCAGGGGACGAAATCAGCCCCAGCATTTT
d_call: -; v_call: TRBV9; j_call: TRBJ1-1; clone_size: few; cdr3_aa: CASSRGDTEAFF; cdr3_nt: TGTGCCAGCAGCCGGGGGGACACTGAAGCTTTCTTT
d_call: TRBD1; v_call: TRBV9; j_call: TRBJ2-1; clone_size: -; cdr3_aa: CASSARDRVNEQFF; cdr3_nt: TGTGCCAGCAGCGCCCGGGACAGGGTCAATGAGCAGTTCTTC
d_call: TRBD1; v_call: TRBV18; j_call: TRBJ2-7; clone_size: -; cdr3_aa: CASSPIQGEPHYEQYF; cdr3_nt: TGTGCCAGCTCACCGATACAGGGGGAACCACACTACGAGCAGTACTTC
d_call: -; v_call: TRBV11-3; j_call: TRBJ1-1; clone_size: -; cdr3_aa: CASSLDGQKNTEAFF; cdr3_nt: TGTGCCAGCAGCTTAGATGGGCAGAAAAACACTGAAGCTTTCTTT
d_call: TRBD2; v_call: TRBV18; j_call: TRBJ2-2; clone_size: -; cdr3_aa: CASSPPGSGATGELFF; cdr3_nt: TGTGCCAGCTCACCACCGGGTAGCGGGGCCACCGGGGAGCTGTTTTTT
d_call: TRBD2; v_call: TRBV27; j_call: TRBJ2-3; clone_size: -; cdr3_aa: CASSSQRGKQYF; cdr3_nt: TGTGCCAGCAGTTCCCAGCGGGGGAAGCAGTATTTT
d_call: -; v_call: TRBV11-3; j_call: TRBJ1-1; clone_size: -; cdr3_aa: CASSRGTEAFF; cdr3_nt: TGTGCCAGCAGCCGGGGGACTGAAGCTTTCTTT
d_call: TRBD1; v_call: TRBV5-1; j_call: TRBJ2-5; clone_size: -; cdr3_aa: CASSWDRGQETQYF; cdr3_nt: TGCGCCAGCAGCTGGGACAGGGGGCAAGAGACCCAGTACTTC
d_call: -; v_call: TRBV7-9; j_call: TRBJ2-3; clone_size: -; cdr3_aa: CASSLGLVEFDTQYF; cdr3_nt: TGTGCCAGCAGCTTAGGGCTAGTTGAATTTGATACGCAGTATTTT
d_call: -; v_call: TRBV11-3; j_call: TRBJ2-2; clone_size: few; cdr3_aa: CASSLDLAGELFF; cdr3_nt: TGTGCCAGCAGCTTAGATCTCGCCGGGGAGCTGTTTTTT
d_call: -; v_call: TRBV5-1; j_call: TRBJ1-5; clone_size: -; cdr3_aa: CASSPRPGARIFF; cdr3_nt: TGCGCCAGCAGCCCTCGTCCAGGGGCTCGGATCTTTTTT
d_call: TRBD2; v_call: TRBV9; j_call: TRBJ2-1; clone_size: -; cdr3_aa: CASSVEAVAAGVEQFF; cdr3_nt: TGTGCCAGCAGCGTAGAGGCGGTGGCCGCGGGGGTTGAGCAGTTCTTC
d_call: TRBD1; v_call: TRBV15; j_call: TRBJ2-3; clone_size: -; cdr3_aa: CATSTSFDRADTQYF; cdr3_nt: TGTGCCACCAGCACGAGTTTTGACAGGGCAGATACGCAGTATTTT
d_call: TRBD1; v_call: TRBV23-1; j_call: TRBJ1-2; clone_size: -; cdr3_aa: CASGPGQGSNGYTF; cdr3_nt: TGCGCCAGCGGACCGGGACAGGGATCGAATGGCTACACCTTC
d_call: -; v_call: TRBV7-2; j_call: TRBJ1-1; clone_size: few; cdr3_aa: CASRGGPSYPEAFF; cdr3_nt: TGTGCCAGCAGGGGGGGACCGTCTTACCCTGAAGCTTTCTTT
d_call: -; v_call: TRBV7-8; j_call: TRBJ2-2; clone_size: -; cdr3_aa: CASSLRGHGGSTGELFF; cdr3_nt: TGTGCCAGCAGCTTACGCGGACACGGGGGAAGTACCGGGGAGCTGTTTTTT
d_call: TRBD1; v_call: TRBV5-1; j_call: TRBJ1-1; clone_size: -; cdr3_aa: CASSLDPGGSTEAFF; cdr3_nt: TGCGCCAGCAGCTTGGATCCAGGGGGAAGCACTGAAGCTTTCTTT
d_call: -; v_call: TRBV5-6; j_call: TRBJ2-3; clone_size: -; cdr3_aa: CASSLGGPDTQYF; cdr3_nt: TGTGCCAGCAGCTTGGGGGGCCCAGATACGCAGTATTTT
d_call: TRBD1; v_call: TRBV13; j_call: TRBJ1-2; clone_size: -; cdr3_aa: CASSSGQGDGYTF; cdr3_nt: TGTGCCAGCAGCTCAGGACAGGGAGATGGCTACACCTTC
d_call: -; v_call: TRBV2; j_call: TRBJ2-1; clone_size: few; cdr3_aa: CASSESVANNEQFF; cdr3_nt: TGTGCCAGCAGTGAATCGGTAGCGAACAATGAGCAGTTCTTC
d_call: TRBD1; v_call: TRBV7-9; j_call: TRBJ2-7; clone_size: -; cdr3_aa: CASSLGTGPYEQYF; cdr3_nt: TGTGCCAGCAGCTTAGGGACAGGCCCCTACGAGCAGTACTTC
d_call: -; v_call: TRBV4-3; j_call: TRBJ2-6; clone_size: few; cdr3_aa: CASSQDLSSGANVLTF; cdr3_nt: TGCGCCAGCAGCCAAGATCTTAGCTCTGGGGCCAACGTCCTGACTTTC
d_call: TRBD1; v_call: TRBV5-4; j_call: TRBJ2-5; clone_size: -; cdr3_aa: CASSSRTGVQETQYF; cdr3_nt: TGTGCCAGCAGCTCGCGGACAGGCGTCCAAGAGACCCAGTACTTC
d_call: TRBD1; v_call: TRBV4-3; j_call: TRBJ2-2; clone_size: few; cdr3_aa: CASSQDPRGRTGELFF; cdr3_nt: TGCGCCAGCAGCCAAGATCCCAGGGGGCGCACTGGGGAGCTGTTTTTT
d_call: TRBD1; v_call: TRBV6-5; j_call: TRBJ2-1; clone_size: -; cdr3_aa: CASRQTGGDEQFF; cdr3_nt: TGTGCCAGCAGACAGACAGGGGGCGATGAGCAGTTCTTC
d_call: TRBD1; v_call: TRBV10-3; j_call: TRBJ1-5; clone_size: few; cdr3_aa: CASRTGGNQPQHF; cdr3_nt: TGTGCCAGCCGGACAGGGGGAAATCAGCCCCAGCATTTT
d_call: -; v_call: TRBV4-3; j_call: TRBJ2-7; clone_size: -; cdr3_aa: CASSQGQVSYEQYF; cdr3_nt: TGCGCCAGCAGCCAAGGACAGGTATCCTACGAGCAGTACTTC
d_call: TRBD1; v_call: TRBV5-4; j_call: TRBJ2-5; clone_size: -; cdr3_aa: CASSFGQGETQYF; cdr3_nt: TGTGCCAGCAGCTTCGGACAGGGAGAGACCCAGTACTTC
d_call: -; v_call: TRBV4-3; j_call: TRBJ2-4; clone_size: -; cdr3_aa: CASSQEQGSNIQYF; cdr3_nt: TGCGCCAGCAGCCAAGAACAGGGATCGAACATTCAGTACTTC
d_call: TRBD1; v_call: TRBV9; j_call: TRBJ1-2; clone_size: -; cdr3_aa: CASSPWDRGHGYTF; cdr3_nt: TGTGCCAGCAGCCCTTGGGACAGGGGGCATGGCTACACCTTC
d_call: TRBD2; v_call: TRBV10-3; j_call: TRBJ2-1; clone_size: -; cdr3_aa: CAISESSGGFSYNEQFF; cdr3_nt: TGTGCCATCAGTGAGTCAAGCGGGGGGTTCTCCTACAATGAGCAGTTCTTC
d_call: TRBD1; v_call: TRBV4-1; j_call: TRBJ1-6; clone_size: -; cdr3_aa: CASSQGTGVDSPLHF; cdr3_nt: TGCGCCAGCAGCCAAGGGACAGGGGTCGATTCACCCCTCCACTTT
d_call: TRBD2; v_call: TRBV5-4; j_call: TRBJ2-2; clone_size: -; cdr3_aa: CASSPVAGGGTGELFF; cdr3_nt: TGTGCCAGCAGCCCCGTAGCGGGGGGAGGTACCGGGGAGCTGTTTTTT
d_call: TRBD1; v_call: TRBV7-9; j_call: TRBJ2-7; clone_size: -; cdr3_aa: CASTKGGQGYPYEQYF; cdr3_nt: TGTGCCAGCACCAAAGGGGGACAGGGATACCCCTACGAGCAGTACTTC
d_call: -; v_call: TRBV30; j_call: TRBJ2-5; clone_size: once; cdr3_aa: CAWSGRGRETQYF; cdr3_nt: TGTGCCTGGAGTGGAAGGGGAAGGGAGACCCAGTACTTC
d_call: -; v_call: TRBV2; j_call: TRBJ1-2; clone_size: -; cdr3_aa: CASSQGYGYTF; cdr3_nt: TGTGCCAGCTCTCAGGGATATGGCTACACCTTC
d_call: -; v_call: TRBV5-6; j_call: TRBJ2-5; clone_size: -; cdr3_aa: CASSPLDGERTQYF; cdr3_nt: TGTGCCAGCAGCCCCCTGGACGGGGAAAGGACCCAGTACTTC
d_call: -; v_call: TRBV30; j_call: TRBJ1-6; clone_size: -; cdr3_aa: CAWSVQQGGSYNSPLHF; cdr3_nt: TGTGCCTGGAGTGTACAACAGGGAGGGTCCTATAATTCACCCCTCCACTTT
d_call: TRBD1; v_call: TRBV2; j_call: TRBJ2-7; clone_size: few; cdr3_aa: CAGRDRGHEQYF; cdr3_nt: TGTGCCGGCCGGGACAGGGGCCACGAGCAGTACTTC
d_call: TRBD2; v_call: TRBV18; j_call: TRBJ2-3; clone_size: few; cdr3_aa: CASSPRLAGSTDTQYF; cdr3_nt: TGTGCCAGCTCACCCAGGCTAGCGGGGTCCACAGATACGCAGTATTTT
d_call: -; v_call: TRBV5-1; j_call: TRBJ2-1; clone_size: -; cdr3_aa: CASELAGARHEQFF; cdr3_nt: TGCGCCAGCGAATTGGCGGGGGCCAGGCATGAGCAGTTCTTC
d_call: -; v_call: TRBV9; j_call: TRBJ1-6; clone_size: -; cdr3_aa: CASSPRQDDSPLHF; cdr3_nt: TGTGCCAGCAGCCCCCGGCAGGATGATTCACCCCTCCACTTT
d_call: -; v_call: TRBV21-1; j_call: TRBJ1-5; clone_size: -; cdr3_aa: CASSKAGGEGNQPQHF; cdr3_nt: TGTGCCAGCAGCAAAGCGGGAGGGGAAGGCAATCAGCCCCAGCATTTT
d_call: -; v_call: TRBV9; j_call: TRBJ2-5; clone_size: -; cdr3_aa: CASSPWAGLQETQYF; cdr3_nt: TGTGCCAGCAGCCCATGGGCGGGGTTGCAAGAGACCCAGTACTTC
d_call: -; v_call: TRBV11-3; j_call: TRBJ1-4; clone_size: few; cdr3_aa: CASSREGGIEKLFF; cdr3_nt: TGTGCCAGCAGCCGAGAGGGGGGGATTGAAAAACTGTTTTTT
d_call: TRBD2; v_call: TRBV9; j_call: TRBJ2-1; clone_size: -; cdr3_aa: CASSSTSGGYNEQFF; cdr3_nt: TGTGCCAGCAGTTCTACTAGCGGGGGGTACAATGAGCAGTTCTTC
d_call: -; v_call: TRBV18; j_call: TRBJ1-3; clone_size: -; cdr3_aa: CASSPSRGSGNTIYF; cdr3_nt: TGTGCCAGCTCACCCTCCAGGGGCTCTGGAAACACCATATATTTT
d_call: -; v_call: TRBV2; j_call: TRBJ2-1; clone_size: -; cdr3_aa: CASNTYGLGEEQFF; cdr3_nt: TGTGCCAGCAACACGTACGGTCTGGGAGAGGAGCAGTTCTTC
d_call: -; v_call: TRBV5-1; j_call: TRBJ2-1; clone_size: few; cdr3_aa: CASSFGGNSYNEQFF; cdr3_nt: TGCGCCAGCAGCTTTGGCGGAAACTCCTACAATGAGCAGTTCTTC
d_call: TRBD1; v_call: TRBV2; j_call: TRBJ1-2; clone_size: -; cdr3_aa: CASREGAIGGYTF; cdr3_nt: TGTGCCAGCAGGGAGGGGGCTATAGGTGGCTACACCTTC
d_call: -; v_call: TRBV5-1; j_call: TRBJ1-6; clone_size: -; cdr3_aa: CASSPSSRGAVVSPLHF; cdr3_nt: TGCGCCAGCAGCCCCTCGTCTCGGGGGGCTGTTGTTTCACCCCTCCACTTT
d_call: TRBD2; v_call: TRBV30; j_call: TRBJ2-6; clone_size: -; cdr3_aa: CASRLAGGSGANVLTF; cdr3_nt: TGTGCCTCAAGACTAGCGGGGGGCTCTGGGGCCAACGTCCTGACTTTC
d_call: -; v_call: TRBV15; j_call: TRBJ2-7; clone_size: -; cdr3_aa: CATSRDNGEQYF; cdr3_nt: TGTGCCACCAGCAGAGATAACGGGGAGCAGTACTTC